This T cell receptor beta chain comes out of a study of Graves' ophthalmopathy and Graves' hyperthyroidism. This clonotype has at least ten counts. CDR3 regions of TCR beta were amplified from RNA transcripts. First-round RT-PCR used HTBI primers; second-round multiplex PCR followed. From the multiplex PCR reads, TCRdb called clonotypes with MiXCR, one entry per CDR3 protein. The table shows 350,000 or so distinct CDR3 sequences, with under 20% occurring only once. The CDR3 consists of 15 residues. Trimming removed 6 bases from V and 8 bases from J, with 22 bases in between. Germline V gene sequence: CDR1 MDHEN, CDR2 SYDVKM.

Sequencing used peripheral blood. The receptor comes from an adult man with Graves' ophthalmopathy. The chain links TRBV28 to TRBJ1-2; tentative D call: TRBD1 (6 bases). The CDR3 region has the DNA TGTGCCAGCAGCGCTACAGGGAGACTATTGAGAGGCTACACCTTC. Translated, it gives CASSATGRLLRGYTF.